The clone carrying this TCR beta chain was counted ten times or more. Its specificity is unknown. There were TCR beta CDR3 regions amplified from RNA transcripts. In the first-round RT-PCR of the TCR CDR3, the HTBI primer set was used. TCRdb fed the multiplex PCR reads into MiXCR, producing one record per CDR3 protein. The sample lists 550,000 to 700,000 distinct CDR3 sequences, around 42% occurring once. Criteria for exclusion of patients were uncontrolled infection, other autoimmune disease, pregnancy or lactation. Clinical symptoms, serum thyroxine and TRAb, thyroid ultrasound and orbital computed tomography together formed the diagnostic basis. This record belongs to a study of T cells in Graves' hyperthyroidism and ophthalmopathy. The CDR3 loop spans 15 amino acids. With 3 bases removed from V and 0 bases from J, the gap between germline ends came to 9 bases. The germline CDR1 and CDR2 sequences are LNHDA and SQIVND (reference sequence).

Notes on the study in general: The model foresaw ophthalmopathy a median 6.5 months prior to onset. Among clonotypes expanded in thyroid above 0.001, most were also found in blood.

The sample was peripheral blood or thyroid tissue (not recorded which). The chain links TRBV19 to TRBJ1-3; D possibly corresponds to TRBD1 (6 bases). The TCR sequence derives from an adult woman with Graves' disease, either hyperthyroidism or ophthalmopathy (not recorded which). The CDR3 reads CASSIGTTSGNTIYF. Here the CDR3 DNA reads TGTGCCAGTAGTATCGGGACAACCTCTGGAAACACCATATATTTT.